Listed below are T cell receptor beta chains from one sample, sequenced in a study of cytomegalovirus exposure and HLA in healthy donors. TCRdb's table, derived via immunoSEQ multiplex PCR, lists solely in-frame clones and lacks some. The sample holds roughly 160,000 clones, 70% to 90% seen once. Sequencing input: PBMCs. The origin of the receptors is a man aged 25 to 40 in good health and CMV-seropositive. The CDR3 runs from the conserved cysteine through the conserved F or W. D genes are given only for firm matches. Some rows have no size entry. The others give once, few or many, or a class for an expanded clone.

NA TRBJ1-1 TRBV11-3 NA CASSFGQRVSGAFF TGTGCCAGCAGCTTCGGACAGAGAGTAAGTGGGGCTTTCTTT
NA TRBJ2-6 TRBV10-1 NA CASSGAGRSTGANVLTF TGCGCCAGCAGTGGCGCGGGGCGGAGCACTGGGGCCAACGTCCTGACTTTC
once TRBJ2-5 TRBV15 TRBD1 CATSGLDRGGTQYF TGTGCCACCAGCGGGTTAGACAGGGGAGGCACCCAGTACTTC
NA TRBJ2-7 TRBV5-8 TRBD1 CASKKGQGAYPEYF TGTGCCAGCAAGAAAGGACAGGGGGCTTATCCAGAGTACTTC
NA TRBJ2-1 TRBV10-2 TRBD1 CASSATNRGADNEQFF TGCGCCAGCAGTGCCACGAACAGGGGGGCGGACAATGAGCAGTTCTTC
NA TRBJ2-1 TRBV7-7 TRBD2 CASSLGRGSYNEQFF TGTGCTAGCAGCTTGGGGCGGGGGAGCTACAATGAGCAGTTCTTC
NA TRBJ1-4 TRBV5-1 NA CASSLPTLVTEEKLFF TGCGCCAGCAGCTTGCCGACCTTAGTCACGGAGGAAAAACTGTTTTTT
NA TRBJ1-5 TRBV19 NA CASSIQGQGLQPQHF TGTGCCAGTAGTATCCAAGGACAAGGGCTTCAGCCCCAGCATTTT
NA TRBJ2-1 TRBV11-3 NA CASRGGGGGYNEQFF TGTGCCAGCCGAGGAGGGGGGGGAGGCTACAATGAGCAGTTCTTC
NA TRBJ2-7 TRBV28 TRBD2 CASSRSGSPSYEQYF TGTGCCAGCAGTCGGAGCGGGAGCCCGAGCTACGAGCAGTACTTC
NA TRBJ2-7 TRBV4-2 NA CASSQDSASAKDEQYF TGTGCCAGCAGCCAAGATTCCGCTAGCGCCAAGGACGAGCAGTACTTC
NA TRBJ1-1 TRBV29-1 NA CSVNGRDSVLEAFF TGCAGCGTTAATGGTAGGGACTCGGTTTTGGAAGCTTTCTTT
NA TRBJ2-6 TRBV11-2 TRBD2 CASSSPRGLAGVGANVLTF TGTGCCAGCAGCTCCCCTCGGGGACTAGCGGGAGTTGGGGCCAACGTCCTGACTTTC
NA TRBJ2-3 TRBV7-9 NA CASSFMEADTQYF TGTGCCAGCAGCTTTATGGAGGCAGATACGCAGTATTTT
NA TRBJ2-3 TRBV7-3 NA CASSLWGGTSTDTQYF TGTGCCAGCAGCTTATGGGGCGGGACTAGCACAGATACGCAGTATTTT
NA TRBJ1-2 TRBV29-1 TRBD1 CSVGGQGINYGYTF TGCAGCGTTGGGGGACAGGGTATTAACTATGGCTACACCTTC
NA TRBJ1-5 TRBV19 NA CASSNPRDGNQPQHF TGTGCCAGTAGTAACCCGAGGGATGGCAATCAGCCCCAGCATTTT
NA TRBJ2-1 TRBV19 NA CASSIPPAVEGYNEQFF TGTGCCAGTAGTATCCCCCCGGCCGTAGAGGGATACAATGAGCAGTTCTTC
NA TRBJ1-2 TRBV6-6 NA CASSYRSAGDNYGYTF TGTGCCAGCAGTTACCGATCGGCAGGGGATAACTATGGCTACACCTTC
NA TRBJ2-2 TRBV19 NA CASSIRAGEFGELFF TGTGCCAGTAGTATAAGGGCAGGGGAGTTTGGGGAGCTGTTTTTT
NA TRBJ1-1 TRBV4-2 TRBD1 CASSHLPTGGALLTEAFF TGTGCCAGCAGCCACCTGCCGACAGGGGGCGCTTTGTTGACTGAAGCTTTCTTT
NA TRBJ2-7 TRBV5-6 NA CASSLQGRTGPYEQYF TGTGCCAGCAGCTTACAGGGACGGACTGGGCCTTACGAGCAGTACTTC
NA TRBJ2-3 TRBV29-1 TRBD2 CSVEDIAGGRDTDTQYF TGCAGCGTTGAAGATATTGCGGGAGGGAGGGACACAGATACGCAGTATTTT
NA TRBJ2-1 TRBV6-4 TRBD2 CASSDPWTSGRSSYNEQFF TGTGCCAGCAGTGACCCTTGGACTAGCGGGAGAAGCTCCTACAATGAGCAGTTCTTC
NA TRBJ2-7 TRBV10-1 NA CASSQGGEQYF TGCGCCAGCAGTCAGGGTGGCGAGCAGTACTTC
NA TRBJ2-7 TRBV18 NA CASSPQEGVGEQYF TGTGCCAGCTCACCACAGGAGGGAGTGGGGGAGCAGTACTTC
once TRBJ2-1 TRBV11-2 TRBD2 CASSWRALSGRASYNEQFF TGTGCCAGCAGCTGGAGAGCTCTTAGCGGGAGGGCCTCCTACAATGAGCAGTTCTTC
NA TRBJ2-1 TRBV4-3 TRBD2 CASSQGWGTSGNNEQFF TGCGCCAGCAGCCAGGGTTGGGGGACTAGCGGGAACAATGAGCAGTTCTTC
NA TRBJ2-3 TRBV9 NA CASSVVGRPPTDTQYF TGTGCCAGCAGCGTAGTGGGGCGACCCCCCACAGATACGCAGTATTTT
NA TRBJ2-7 TRBV4-3 NA CASSRTRDYEQYF TGCGCCAGCAGCCGCACCAGGGACTACGAGCAGTACTTC
NA TRBJ1-5 TRBV10-3 NA CAISERGSNQPQHF TGTGCCATCAGTGAGAGGGGAAGCAATCAGCCCCAGCATTTT
NA TRBJ2-1 TRBV4-3 TRBD2 CASSQRTSGRNNEQFF TGCGCCAGCAGCCAAAGAACTAGCGGGAGAAACAATGAGCAGTTCTTC
NA TRBJ2-1 TRBV6-1 NA CASSGPRGGGSYNEQFF TGTGCCAGCAGTGGGCCTCGTGGGGGCGGCTCCTACAATGAGCAGTTCTTC
NA TRBJ2-7 TRBV27 TRBD2 CASSLSKRGPSYEQYF TGTGCCAGCAGTTTATCCAAGCGGGGGCCCTCCTACGAGCAGTACTTC
NA TRBJ2-1 TRBV18 TRBD2 CASSPPPVRGNNEQFF TGTGCCAGCTCACCTCCACCGGTGCGGGGGAACAATGAGCAGTTCTTC
NA TRBJ2-2 TRBV20-1 NA CSALGAGELFF TGCAGTGCTCTAGGGGCCGGGGAGCTGTTTTTT
NA TRBJ2-2 TRBV5-1 NA CASSLYGQNTGELFF TGCGCCAGCAGCTTGTACGGACAGAACACCGGGGAGCTGTTTTTT
NA TRBJ2-1 TRBV19 NA CASSISNVYNEQFF TGTGCCAGTAGTATTAGTAACGTGTACAATGAGCAGTTCTTC
NA TRBJ2-3 TRBV14 TRBD1 CASSQYRGLSTDTQYF TGTGCCAGCAGCCAATACAGGGGTCTTTCCACAGATACGCAGTATTTT
NA TRBJ2-1 TRBV4-1 NA CASSQPRGSSYNEQFF TGCGCCAGCAGCCAACCCAGAGGAAGCTCCTACAATGAGCAGTTCTTC
once TRBJ2-5 TRBV28 TRBD2 CASSRTRQETQYF TGTGCCAGCAGTCGGACTAGACAAGAGACCCAGTACTTC
NA TRBJ2-1 TRBV27 NA CASQTREKGNEQFF TGTGCCAGCCAGACCAGGGAAAAGGGCAATGAGCAGTTCTTC
NA TRBJ1-4 TRBV7-9 NA CASSQGRGGKLFF TGTGCCAGCAGTCAGGGGAGGGGTGGAAAACTGTTTTTT
NA TRBJ1-6 TRBV7-3 TRBD1 CASSQNRGYNSPLHF TGTGCCAGCAGCCAAAACAGGGGGTATAATTCACCCCTCCACTTT
NA TRBJ1-5 TRBV19 TRBD1 CASGGDSFPGSNQPQHF TGTGCCAGTGGTGGGGACAGCTTCCCCGGATCGAATCAGCCCCAGCATTTT
NA TRBJ1-5 TRBV29-1 TRBD1 CSVGAGGTQPQHF TGCAGCGTTGGGGCAGGGGGGACTCAGCCCCAGCATTTT
NA TRBJ2-1 TRBV5-1 TRBD1 CASSPRGQSYNEQFF TGCGCCAGCAGCCCCCGGGGACAGTCTTACAATGAGCAGTTCTTC
NA TRBJ2-3 TRBV5-1 NA CASSLDRVADTQYF TGCGCCAGCAGCTTGGACAGGGTGGCAGATACGCAGTATTTT
NA TRBJ2-3 TRBV30 TRBD2 CAWSTSGSGDTQYF TGTGCCTGGAGCACTAGCGGGAGCGGGGATACGCAGTATTTT
NA TRBJ1-2 TRBV7-9 NA CASRATNYGYTF TGTGCCAGCAGGGCCACTAACTATGGCTACACCTTC
NA TRBJ1-6 TRBV25-1 TRBD1 CASRYGTDRSPLHF TGTGCCAGCAGGTATGGGACAGACAGATCACCCCTCCACTTT
NA TRBJ1-1 TRBV18 NA CASSPPGAGIMNTEAFF TGTGCCAGCTCACCACCGGGGGCCGGGATTATGAACACTGAAGCTTTCTTT
NA TRBJ1-1 TRBV6-1 NA CASRSLWSSTEAFF TGTGCCAGCAGATCCCTTTGGTCTAGCACTGAAGCTTTCTTT
NA TRBJ1-3 TRBV5-1 NA CASSSVGKNGNTIYF TGCGCCAGCAGCTCCGTGGGCAAGAATGGAAACACCATATATTTT
NA TRBJ1-5 TRBV19 NA CASSIGPRSQPQHF TGTGCCAGTAGTATAGGTCCGAGGAGTCAGCCCCAGCATTTT
NA TRBJ2-5 TRBV7-9 TRBD2 CASSLASGSRGKTQYF TGTGCCAGCAGCTTAGCTAGCGGGAGTCGGGGAAAGACCCAGTACTTC
NA TRBJ2-3 TRBV4-3 TRBD2 CASSLVGRGGDTQYF TGCGCCAGCAGCCTTGTCGGGAGGGGGGGAGATACGCAGTATTTT
NA TRBJ2-1 TRBV7-6 TRBD2 CASSPWTSGRPGLFF TGTGCCAGCAGCCCCTGGACTAGCGGGAGGCCGGGACTGTTCTTC